These 28 T cell receptor beta chains came from one sample sequenced in a study of blood T cells in healthy people across ages. The second PCR ran roughly 6 to 11 cycles with a sample-barcoded 5' primer and J-beta primers. MiXCR, applied by TCRdb to the 5' RACE reads, yields one record per CDR3 protein. The data contain under 800,000 distinct CDR3 sequences, approximately 39% of them singletons. The specimen sequenced was blood. The receptor set was obtained from a woman aged 55-69 years in good health.

The J gene is TRBJ2-1, the V gene TRBV20-1; the match to TRBD2 covers 12 bases. Trimming took 6 bases from V and 9 from J; bases not matched to a gene: 9. Per the germline V gene, CDR1 is DFQATT and CDR2 is SNEGSKA (reference sequence). The CDR3 is made up of 14 amino acids. CDR3 sequence: CSAGLAGPRAEQFF. CDR3 bases: TGCAGTGCGGGACTAGCGGGTCCTCGGGCTGAGCAGTTCTTC.

Notes on this clonotype: This may be a read error: a much more frequent sequence differs by one nucleotide. The chain recombines TRBV10-3 with TRBJ2-1, with D possibly TRBD2 on 6 matching bases. This CDR3 has 15 amino acids. Germline CDR1 reads ENHRY; CDR2 reads SYGVKD. The V end was cut by 6 bases, the J end by 2 bases, with 14 bases between. CDR3 region: CAISPGEDPYNEQFF. The CDR3 DNA reads TGTGCCATCAGCCCCGGGGAGGACCCCTACAATGAGCAGTTCTTC.

In this sample, this clonotype turned up many times. The genes are TRBV12-3 or TRBV12-4 and TRBJ2-1, with 10 nucleotides matching TRBD1. This CDR3 is built from 17 residues. Trimming took 6 bases from V and 0 from J; bases not matched to a gene: 8. The CDR3 coding sequence is TGTGCCAGCAGACCGGGACAGGGGTCCCACTCCTACAATGAGCAGTTCTTC. Its translation: CASRPGQGSHSYNEQFF.

Ten or more counts support this clonotype. The CDR3 DNA follows: TGTGCCAGCAGTGTCTCCTACGAGCAGTACTTC. This sequence encodes CASSVSYEQYF. This chain links TRBV2 with TRBJ2-7; D is ambiguous. V lost 4 bases, J lost 0 bases, and 1 base lay in between. This CDR3 is 11 amino acids long. CDR1 is SNHLY and CDR2 is FYNNEI in the germline V gene.

V usage is TRBV7-6 and J usage is TRBJ2-3; possible D gene TRBD2, 5 bases. The CDR3 contains 15 residues. Trimming shortened V by 4 bases and J by 3 bases, and 14 bases separated the two germline ends. The germline gives CDR1 SGHVS, CDR2 FNYEAQ. The CDR3 DNA reads TGTGCCAGCAGCTCGACCGGGGTGGGTACAGATACGCAGTATTTT. Translation: CASSSTGVGTDTQYF.

A word on this clonotype: Likely a read error: the CDR3 ends without its conserved phenylalanine or tryptophan. The chain is built from TRBV7-2 and TRBJ2-1; 10 bases agree with TRBD2. The CDR3 totals 15 residues. CDR1 and CDR2 (germline): SGHTA, FQGNSA. The CDR3 reads CACSLVAGGHNEQFS. DNA of the CDR3: TGTGCCTGCAGCTTAGTAGCGGGAGGCCACAATGAGCAGTTCTCC.

The J gene is TRBJ2-3, the V gene TRBV19; 9 bases fit TRBD2. The length of the CDR3 is 16 residues. Germline CDR1 is LNHDA and CDR2 is SQIVND (reference sequence). The ends lost 5 bases at V and 1 base at J; junction bases unmatched: 7. This CDR3 is CASSPRGRGGTDTQYF. CDR3 sequence (DNA): TGTGCCAGTAGTCCCCGCGGGAGGGGTGGCACAGATACGCAGTATTTT. Looking up the rest from reference TRBV19 and TRBJ2-3 gives the full variable domain: DGGITQSPKYLFRKEGQNVTLSCEQNLNHDAMYWYRQDPGQGLRLIYYSQIVNDFQKGDIAEGYSVSREKKESFPLTVTSAQKNPTAFYLCASSPRGRGGTDTQYFGPGTRLTVL.

V usage is TRBV24-1 and J usage is TRBJ2-2; D remains ambiguous. There are 14 residues in the CDR3. The V end was cut by 8 bases, the J end by 2 bases, with 11 bases between. Germline V gene lookup returns CDR1 KGHDR and CDR2 SFDVKD. This CDR3 reads CATTTDGNTGELFF. In nucleotides, the CDR3 is TGTGCCACCACGACGGACGGTAACACCGGGGAGCTGTTTTTT.

In this sample, this clonotype turned up a few times. The V and J genes are TRBV9 and TRBJ2-1; D remains unclear. Germline V CDR1 and CDR2: SGDLS, YYNGEE. The CDR3 runs 14 residues. V was cut by 0 bases and J by 6 bases, with 10 bases left in between. CDR3 protein: CASSVELLPNEQFF. The CDR3, as DNA: TGTGCCAGCAGCGTAGAACTCCTGCCCAATGAGCAGTTCTTC.

V gene TRBV3-1 combines with J gene TRBJ2-3; 9 bases are a match to TRBD2. This CDR3 has 14 residues. Per the germline V gene, CDR1 is LGHDT and CDR2 is YNNKEL (reference sequence). V shed 3 bases, J shed 6 bases, and the junction held 4 bases outside the gene matches. The CDR3, as DNA: TGTGCCAGCAGCCATAGCGGGAGTTCGGATACGCAGTATTTT. Its protein is CASSHSGSSDTQYF.

This clonotype showed up many times. The V call is TRBV6-2 or TRBV6-3, the J call TRBJ2-4; possible D gene TRBD1, 5 bases. The germline gives CDR1 MNHEY, CDR2 SVGEGT. V dropped 5 bases and J dropped 2 bases, with 13 bases sitting between them. The CDR3 is 15 amino acids. Written as DNA, the CDR3 is TGTGCCAGCAGTCCAACCAGGGTAACCAAAAACATTCAGTACTTC. It encodes CASSPTRVTKNIQYF.

About this clonotype: It may be a read error: a sequence one base away is much more abundant. The chain links TRBV9 to TRBJ2-7, with TRBD1 identical over 7 bases. The CDR3 covers 15 residues. Germline V gene data show CDR1 as SGDLS and CDR2 as YYNGEE. CDR3 bases: TGTGCCAGCAACGTAGATACAGGGGAAATCTACGAGCAGTACTTC. Amino acids: CASNVDTGEIYEQYF.

The table lists this clonotype with a few counts. The V gene is TRBV6-6, the J gene TRBJ2-1; 13 bases are a match to TRBD2. The germline gives CDR1 MNHNY, CDR2 SVGAGI (reference sequence). This CDR3 is 15 amino acids long. V lost 6 bases to trimming and J lost 12 bases; unmatched junction nucleotides: 11. The DNA of the CDR3 is TGTGCCAGCAGCGGACTAGCGGGAGAGGGTGGCGTGCAGTTCTTC. Translation gives CASSGLAGEGGVQFF.

Of note for this clonotype: An end of the junction does not agree with germline; a read error may underlie this. The chain combines TRBV12-3 or TRBV12-4 with TRBJ2-2; 7 bases fit TRBD2. The CDR3 sequence is 15 residues long. The CDR3 here is CASSFTSDNNGELFF. CDR3 nucleotides: TGTGCCAGCAGTTTCACTAGCGATAACAACGGGGAGCTGTTTTTT.

The V and J genes are TRBV6-1 and TRBJ2-7, with D unclear. The germline V and J ends were trimmed by 3 bases and 1 base, with 22 bases remaining between them. Germline V gene lookup returns CDR1 MNHNS and CDR2 SASEGT. This CDR3 has 18 amino acids. CDR3 DNA: TGTGCCAGCAGTGAGGCCCACACCGGTACCTTCTATTCCTACGAGCAGTACTTC. Amino acid sequence: CASSEAHTGTFYSYEQYF.

This chain links TRBV27 with TRBJ2-1, with 7 bases identical to TRBD2. The trim removed 4 bases at V and 5 bases at J, leaving 5 bases unmatched. Germline lookup yields CDR1 MNHEY and CDR2 SMNVEV (reference sequence). The CDR3 is made up of 14 amino acids. In nucleotides, the CDR3 is TGTGCCAGCAGTTCTCGCGGGAGCAACAATGAGCAGTTCTTC. As protein: CASSSRGSNNEQFF.

This clonotype was observed a handful of times. The rearrangement links TRBV20-1 to TRBJ1-2; D uncertain. CDR1 and CDR2 (germline): DFQATT, SNEGSKA (reference sequence). The CDR3 sequence is 13 residues long. V gave up 1 base and J gave up 0 bases, with 6 bases separating them. For the CDR3, the DNA is TGCAGTGCTAGAGTGGCAGCTAACTATGGCTACACCTTC. Encoded protein: CSARVAANYGYTF.

CDR3 amino acids: CSAIMGLQEDGYTF. The CDR3 region has the DNA TGCAGTGCTATAATGGGACTCCAGGAGGATGGCTACACCTTC. The chain recombines TRBV20-1 with TRBJ1-2, with a possible D match to TRBD1 (5 bases). The CDR3 has 14 residues. The V gene's germline CDR1 is DFQATT and CDR2 SNEGSKA (reference sequence). V gave up 4 bases and J gave up 6 bases, with 18 bases separating them.

This clonotype occurred a few times. The chain is built from TRBV5-1 and TRBJ1-1; 9 positions agree with TRBD1. The J segment lost 5 bases and the V segment lost 0 bases, leaving 11 bases of the junction unmatched. From germline, CDR1 is SGHRS and CDR2 YFSETQ. CDR3 length: 17 amino acids. CDR3 sequence: CASSLEVSGGTGTEAFF. DNA for the CDR3: TGCGCCAGCAGCTTGGAGGTATCGGGGGGGACAGGGACTGAAGCTTTCTTT.

A few counts support this clonotype. The genes are TRBV29-1 and TRBJ2-7; the D gene could be TRBD1 or TRBD2 (5 bases each). Per the germline V gene, CDR1 is SQVTM and CDR2 is ANQGSEA. Trimming removed 0 bases at V and 0 bases at J, with 12 bases between. The CDR3 contains 15 residues. CDR3 sequence reads: CSVEEAGDPSYEQYF. The DNA for the CDR3 is TGCAGCGTTGAAGAGGCCGGGGACCCCTCCTACGAGCAGTACTTC.

The chain combines TRBV7-9 with TRBJ2-5; 7 bases align to TRBD2. This CDR3 comprises 13 residues. The J segment lost 5 bases and the V segment lost 5 bases, leaving 5 bases of the junction unmatched. The germline CDR1 and CDR2 sequences are SEHNR and FQNEAQ (reference sequence). This chain's CDR3 is CASSTPGGETQYF. The CDR3, as DNA: TGTGCCAGCAGCACTCCCGGGGGGGAGACCCAGTACTTC.

This chain uses TRBV7-2 with TRBJ2-5; 7 nucleotides match TRBD2. The end of the DNA is better explained by TRBJ2-1, so the J call may be wrong. CDR1 and CDR2 from the germline V gene are SGHTA and FQGNSA. The CDR3 consists of 15 residues. The CDR3 sequence: CASSLVAGIQETQFF. The DNA of the CDR3 is TGTGCCAGCAGCTTAGTAGCGGGCATCCAAGAGACCCAGTTCTTC.

This clonotype was recorded many times. The J gene is TRBJ2-5, the V gene TRBV7-2; 7 nucleotides agree with TRBD2. V trimming: 1 base; J trimming: 2 bases; junction bases outside the gene matches: 7. Germline assignment: CDR1 SGHTA and CDR2 FQGNSA. The CDR3 length is 16 residues. CDR3 residues: CASSLGASGFQETQYF. CDR3 nucleotides: TGTGCCAGCAGCTTAGGGGCTAGCGGATTTCAAGAGACCCAGTACTTC.

The chain has TRBV5-1 and TRBJ2-1; TRBD2 matches at 12 bases. V lost 0 bases and J lost 11; bases outside the gene matches: 18. This CDR3 spans 19 amino acids. Germline V gene sequence: CDR1 SGHRS, CDR2 YFSETQ. The CDR3 spells CASSLERASGGAQPWKQFF. The CDR3 region has the DNA TGCGCCAGCAGCTTGGAGAGGGCTAGCGGGGGGGCCCAGCCTTGGAAGCAGTTCTTC.

This clonotype was seen just once. One end of the junction is discordant with germline, which a read error may explain. This rearrangement joins TRBV6-2 or TRBV6-3 to TRBJ1-5; a possible D gene is TRBD1 (6 bases). This CDR3 has 18 amino acids. Germline V gene data show CDR1 as MNHEY and CDR2 as SVGEGT. The CDR3 DNA is TGTGCCAGCAGTTACCTCTCGAGGGGGGCGAGCGGAAATCAACCCCAGCATTTT. It specifies CASSYLSRGASGNQPQHF.

This clonotype was picked up many times. The chain joins TRBV11-2 to TRBJ1-2; D may be TRBD1 (5 bases). CDR3 length equals 12 residues. The ends were cut back, 5 bases at V and 6 bases at J, with 10 bases in the middle. Per the germline V gene, CDR1 is SGHAT and CDR2 is FQNNGV. CDR3 sequence (DNA): TGTGCCAGCAGCCTGGGACGGGATGGCTACACCTTC. This sequence encodes CASSLGRDGYTF. Full variable domain (outside the CDR3, taken from reference TRBV11-2 and TRBJ1-2): EAGVAQSPRYKIIEKRQSVAFWCNPISGHATLYWYQQILGQGPKLLIQFQNNGVVDDSQLPKDRFSAERLKGVDSTLKIQPAKLEDSAVYLCASSLGRDGYTFGSGTRLTVV.

This sequence joins TRBV20-1 and TRBJ2-1; 7 bases fit TRBD2. Germline V gene lookup returns CDR1 DFQATT and CDR2 SNEGSKA (reference sequence). After removal of 6 bases from V and 4 bases from J, the junction contained 9 bases not matched to a gene. This CDR3 is built from 14 residues. The CDR3, as DNA: TGCAGTGCGCCCTCGCGGGAGAGTTACAATGAGCAGTTCTTC. It specifies CSAPSRESYNEQFF.

This clonotype turned up a few times. The chain has TRBV27 and TRBJ1-6, with 9 bases that match TRBD1. Losses at the gene ends were 6 bases for V and 9 bases for J; bases not matched to a gene: 9. CDR3 length: 15 amino acids. Germline V lookup: CDR1 MNHEY, CDR2 SMNVEV (reference sequence). CDR3 amino acids: CASRTPGTGTSPLHF. CDR3 coding DNA: TGTGCCAGCAGAACCCCCGGGACAGGGACTTCACCCCTCCACTTT.